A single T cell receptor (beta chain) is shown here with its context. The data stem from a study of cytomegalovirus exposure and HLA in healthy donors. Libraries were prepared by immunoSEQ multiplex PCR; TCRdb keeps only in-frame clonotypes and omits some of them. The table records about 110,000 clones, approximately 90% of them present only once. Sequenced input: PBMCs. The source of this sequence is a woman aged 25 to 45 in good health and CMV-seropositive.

The CDR3 nucleotides read TGTGCCAGCAGGTCCGGGACAGGGGACACTGAAGCTTTCTTT. It translates to CASRSGTGDTEAFF. The rearrangement links TRBV2 to TRBJ1-1; 10 nucleotides line up with TRBD1. Germline lookup yields CDR1 SNHLY and CDR2 FYNNEI. V was clipped by 6 bases and J by 3 bases; unmatched bases: 4. This CDR3 has 14 residues.